This T cell receptor beta chain was recovered during a study of T cell repertoires in cytomegalovirus infection. Study-wide context: Public TCR beta signatures indicated both CMV infection and matching HLA type. Regarding the study as a whole: Based on cumulative public TCR beta family frequency, carriers of CMV plus the relevant HLA were identified. In two of eight donors, the top clonotype was HLA-C-restricted CMV-specific.

Germline lookup yields CDR1 LNHDA and CDR2 SQIVND (reference sequence). Deletions cut 5 bases from V and 7 bases from J, with 18 bases between. CDR3 length: 15 amino acids. This clonotype has only a few counts. Its antigen is undetermined. TCRdb itself ran the reads through MiXCR, one entry per CDR3 protein. Of hundreds of thousands of distinct CDR3 sequences in the sample, more than 20% were seen once. The chain links TRBV19 to TRBJ2-1; a possible D gene is TRBD2 (5 bases). The sample consisted of CD8+ T cells from PBMCs. This receptor was obtained from a human donor in good health (CMV status not recorded). Some clones in this sample may be carry-over from other donors' samples. CDR3 nucleotides: TGTGCCAGTAGTCTCGGGATGGGGTCGCGGAATGAGCAGTTCTTC. Protein sequence: CASSLGMGSRNEQFF.